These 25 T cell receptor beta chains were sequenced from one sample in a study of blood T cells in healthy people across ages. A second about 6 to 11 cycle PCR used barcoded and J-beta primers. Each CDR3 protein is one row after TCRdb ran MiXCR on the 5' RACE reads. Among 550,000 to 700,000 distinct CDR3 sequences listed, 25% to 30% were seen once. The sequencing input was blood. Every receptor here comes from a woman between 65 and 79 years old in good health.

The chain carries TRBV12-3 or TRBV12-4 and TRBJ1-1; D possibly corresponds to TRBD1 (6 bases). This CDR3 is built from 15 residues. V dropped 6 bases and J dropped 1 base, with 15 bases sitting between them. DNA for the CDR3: TGTGCCAGCAGAAGTTTGGGGGCGGGGAACACTGAAGCTTTCTTT. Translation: CASRSLGAGNTEAFF.

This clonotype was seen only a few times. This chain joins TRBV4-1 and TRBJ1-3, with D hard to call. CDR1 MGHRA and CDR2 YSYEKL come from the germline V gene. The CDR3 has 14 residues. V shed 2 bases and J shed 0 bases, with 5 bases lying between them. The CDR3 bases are TGCGCCAGCAGCCAAAGTATCTCTGGAAACACCATATATTTT. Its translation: CASSQSISGNTIYF.

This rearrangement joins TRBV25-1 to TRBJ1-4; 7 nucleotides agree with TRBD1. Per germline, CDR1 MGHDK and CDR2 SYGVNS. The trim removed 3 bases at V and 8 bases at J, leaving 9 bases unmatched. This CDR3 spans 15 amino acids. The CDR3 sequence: CASSDHRGSGEKLFF. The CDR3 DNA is TGTGCCAGCAGTGATCACAGGGGATCAGGAGAAAAACTGTTTTTT.

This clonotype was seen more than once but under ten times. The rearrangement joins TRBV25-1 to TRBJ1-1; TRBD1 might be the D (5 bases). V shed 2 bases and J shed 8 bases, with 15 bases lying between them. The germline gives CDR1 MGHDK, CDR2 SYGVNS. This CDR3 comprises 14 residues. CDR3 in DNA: TGTGCCAGCAGTGAACATGGGGTCGGGGGGGAAGCTTTCTTT. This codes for CASSEHGVGGEAFF.

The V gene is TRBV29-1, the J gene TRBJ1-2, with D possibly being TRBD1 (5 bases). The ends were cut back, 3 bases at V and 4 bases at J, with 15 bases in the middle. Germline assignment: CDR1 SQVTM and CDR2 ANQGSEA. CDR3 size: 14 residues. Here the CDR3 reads CSVERTSATYGYTF. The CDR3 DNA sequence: TGCAGCGTTGAGAGGACATCGGCGACCTATGGCTACACCTTC.

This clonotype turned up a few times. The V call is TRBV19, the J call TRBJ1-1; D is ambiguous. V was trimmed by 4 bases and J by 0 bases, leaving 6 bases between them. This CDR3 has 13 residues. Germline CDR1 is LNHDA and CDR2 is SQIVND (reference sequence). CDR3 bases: TGTGCCAGTAGTACCATACTGAACACTGAAGCTTTCTTT. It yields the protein CASSTILNTEAFF.

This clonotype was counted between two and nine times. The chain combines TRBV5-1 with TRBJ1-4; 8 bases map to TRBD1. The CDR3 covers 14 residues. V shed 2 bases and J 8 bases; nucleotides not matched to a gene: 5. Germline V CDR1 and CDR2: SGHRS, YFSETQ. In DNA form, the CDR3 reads TGCGCCAGCAGCTTCGGACAGGGCAGGGAAAAACTGTTTTTT. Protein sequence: CASSFGQGREKLFF.

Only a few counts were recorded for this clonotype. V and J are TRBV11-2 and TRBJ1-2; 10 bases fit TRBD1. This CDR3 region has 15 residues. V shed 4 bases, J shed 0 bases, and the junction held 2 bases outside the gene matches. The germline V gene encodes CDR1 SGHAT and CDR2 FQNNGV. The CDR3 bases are TGTGCCAGCAGCTCCGGGACAGGGGCTAACTATGGCTACACCTTC. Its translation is CASSSGTGANYGYTF.

The CDR3 sequence: CSVTKGSGANVLTF. DNA of the CDR3: TGCAGCGTCACGAAGGGCTCTGGGGCCAACGTCCTGACTTTC. This chain connects TRBV29-1 to TRBJ2-6; D not certain. CDR1 and CDR2 from the germline V gene are SQVTM and ANQGSEA. This CDR3 is 14 amino acids long. The ends were cut back, 6 bases at V and 0 bases at J, with 9 bases in the middle.

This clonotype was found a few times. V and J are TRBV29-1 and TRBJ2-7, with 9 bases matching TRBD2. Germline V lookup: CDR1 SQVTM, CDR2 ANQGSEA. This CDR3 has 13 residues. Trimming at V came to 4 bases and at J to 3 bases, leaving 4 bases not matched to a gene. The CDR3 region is CSVVGAGGYEQYF. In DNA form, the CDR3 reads TGCAGCGTTGTAGGAGCGGGGGGCTACGAGCAGTACTTC.

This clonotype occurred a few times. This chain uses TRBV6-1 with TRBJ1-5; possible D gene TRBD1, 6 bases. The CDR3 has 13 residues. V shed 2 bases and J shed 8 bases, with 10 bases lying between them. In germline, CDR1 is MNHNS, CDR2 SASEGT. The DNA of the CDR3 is TGTGCCAGCAGTGAAAGGGGGTGGGAGCCCCAGCATTTT. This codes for CASSERGWEPQHF.

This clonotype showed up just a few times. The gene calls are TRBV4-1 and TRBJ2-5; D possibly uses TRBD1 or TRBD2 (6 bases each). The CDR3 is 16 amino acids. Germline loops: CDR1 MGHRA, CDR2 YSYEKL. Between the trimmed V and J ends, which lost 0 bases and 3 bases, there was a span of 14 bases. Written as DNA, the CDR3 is TGCGCCAGCAGCCAAGATTATCCGGGGGCGAAAGAGACCCAGTACTTC. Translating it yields CASSQDYPGAKETQYF.

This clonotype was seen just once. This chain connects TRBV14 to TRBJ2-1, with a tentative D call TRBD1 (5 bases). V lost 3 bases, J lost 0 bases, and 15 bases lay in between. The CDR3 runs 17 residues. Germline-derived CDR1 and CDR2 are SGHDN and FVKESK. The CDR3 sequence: CASSQDPGKSSYNEQFF. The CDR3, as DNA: TGTGCCAGCAGCCAGGATCCAGGGAAGAGCTCCTACAATGAGCAGTTCTTC. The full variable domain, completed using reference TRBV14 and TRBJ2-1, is EAGVTQFPSHSVIEKGQTVTLRCDPISGHDNLYWYRRVMGKEIKFLLHFVKESKQDESGMPNNRFLAERTGGTYSTLKVQPAELEDSGVYFCASSQDPGKSSYNEQFFGPGTRLTVL.

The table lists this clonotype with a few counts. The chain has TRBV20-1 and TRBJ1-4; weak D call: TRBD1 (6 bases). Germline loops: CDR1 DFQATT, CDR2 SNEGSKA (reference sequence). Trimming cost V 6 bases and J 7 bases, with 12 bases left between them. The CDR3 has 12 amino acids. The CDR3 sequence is CSALQGGEKLFF. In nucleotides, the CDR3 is TGCAGTGCGTTACAGGGAGGTGAAAAACTGTTTTTT.

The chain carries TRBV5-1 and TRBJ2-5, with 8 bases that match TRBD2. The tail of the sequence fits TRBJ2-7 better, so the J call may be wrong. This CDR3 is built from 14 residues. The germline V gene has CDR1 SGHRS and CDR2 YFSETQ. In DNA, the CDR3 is TGCGCCAGCAGCCAAGCGGGGGACCTATACGAGCAGTACTTC. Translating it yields CASSQAGDLYEQYF.

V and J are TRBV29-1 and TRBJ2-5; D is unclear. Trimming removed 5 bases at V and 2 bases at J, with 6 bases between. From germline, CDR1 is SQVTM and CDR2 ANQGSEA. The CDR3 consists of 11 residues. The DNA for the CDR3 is TGCAGCGTTATTCGTCAAGAGACCCAGTACTTC. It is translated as CSVIRQETQYF.

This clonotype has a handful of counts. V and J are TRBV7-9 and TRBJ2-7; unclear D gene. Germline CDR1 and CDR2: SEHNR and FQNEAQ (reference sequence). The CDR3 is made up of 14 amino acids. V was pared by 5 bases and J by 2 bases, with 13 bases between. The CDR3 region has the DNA TGTGCCAGCAGCCCCCTTTTGGAAACCTACGAGCAGTACTTC. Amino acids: CASSPLLETYEQYF.

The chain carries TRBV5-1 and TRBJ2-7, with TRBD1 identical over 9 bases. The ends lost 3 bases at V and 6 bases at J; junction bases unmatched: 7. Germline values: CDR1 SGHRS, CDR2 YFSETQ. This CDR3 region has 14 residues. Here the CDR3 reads CASSYGTGLAEQYF. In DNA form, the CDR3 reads TGCGCCAGCAGCTACGGGACAGGGTTGGCCGAGCAGTACTTC. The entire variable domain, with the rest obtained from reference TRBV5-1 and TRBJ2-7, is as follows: KAGVTQTPRYLIKTRGQQVTLSCSPISGHRSVSWYQQTPGQGLQFLFEYFSETQRNKGNFPGRFSGRQFSNSRSEMNVSTLELGDSALYLCASSYGTGLAEQYFGPGTRLTVT.

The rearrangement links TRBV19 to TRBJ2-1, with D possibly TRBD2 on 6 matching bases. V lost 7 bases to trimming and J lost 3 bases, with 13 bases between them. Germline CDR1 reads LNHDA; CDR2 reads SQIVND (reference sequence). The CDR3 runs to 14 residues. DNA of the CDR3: TGTGCCAGTACTAACCTCGGGGGCTACAATGAGCAGTTCTTC. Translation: CASTNLGGYNEQFF. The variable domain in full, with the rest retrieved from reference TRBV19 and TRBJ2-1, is DGGITQSPKYLFRKEGQNVTLSCEQNLNHDAMYWYRQDPGQGLRLIYYSQIVNDFQKGDIAEGYSVSREKKESFPLTVTSAQKNPTAFYLCASTNLGGYNEQFFGPGTRLTVL.

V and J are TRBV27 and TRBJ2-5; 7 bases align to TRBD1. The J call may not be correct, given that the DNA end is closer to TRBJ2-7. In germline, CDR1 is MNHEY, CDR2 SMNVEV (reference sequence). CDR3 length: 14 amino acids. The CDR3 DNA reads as TGTGCCAGCAGAGCTCCGGGACAGAATTACGAGCAGTACTTC. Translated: CASRAPGQNYEQYF.

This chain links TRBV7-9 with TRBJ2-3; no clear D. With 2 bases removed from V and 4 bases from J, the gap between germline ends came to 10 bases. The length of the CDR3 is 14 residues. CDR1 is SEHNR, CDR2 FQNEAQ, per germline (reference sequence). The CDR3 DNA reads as TGTGCCAGCAGCTTAAGTGGTTTAGCAGATACGCAGTATTTT. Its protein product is CASSLSGLADTQYF.

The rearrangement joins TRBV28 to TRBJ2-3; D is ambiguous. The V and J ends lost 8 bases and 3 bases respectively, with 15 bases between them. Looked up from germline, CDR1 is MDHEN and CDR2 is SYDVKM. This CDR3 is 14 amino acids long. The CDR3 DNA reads TGTGCCAGCGTTGTACCCGGCCTTACAGATACGCAGTATTTT. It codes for CASVVPGLTDTQYF.

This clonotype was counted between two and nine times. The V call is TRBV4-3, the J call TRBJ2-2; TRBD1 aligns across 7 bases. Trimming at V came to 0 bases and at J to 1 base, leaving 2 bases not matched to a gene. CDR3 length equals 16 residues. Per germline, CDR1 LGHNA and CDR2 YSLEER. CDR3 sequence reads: CASSQDRTGNTGELFF. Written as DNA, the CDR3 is TGCGCCAGCAGCCAAGATAGGACAGGGAACACCGGGGAGCTGTTTTTT.

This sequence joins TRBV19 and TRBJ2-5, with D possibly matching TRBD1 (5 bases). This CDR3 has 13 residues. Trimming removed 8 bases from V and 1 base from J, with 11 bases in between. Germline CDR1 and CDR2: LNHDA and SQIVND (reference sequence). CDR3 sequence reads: CASGVRVQETQYF. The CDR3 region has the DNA TGTGCCAGTGGTGTCAGGGTCCAAGAGACCCAGTACTTC.

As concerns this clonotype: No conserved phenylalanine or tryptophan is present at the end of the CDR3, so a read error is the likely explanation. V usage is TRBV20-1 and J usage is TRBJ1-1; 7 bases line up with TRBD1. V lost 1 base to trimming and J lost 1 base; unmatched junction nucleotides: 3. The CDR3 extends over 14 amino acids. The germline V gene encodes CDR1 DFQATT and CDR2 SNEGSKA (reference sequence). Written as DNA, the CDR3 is TGCAGTGCTAGAGTAGGGACAGCGAACACTGAAGCTTTCCTT. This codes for CSARVGTANTEAFL.